One sample yielded the 27 T cell receptor beta chains listed below, sequenced in a study of long-term antiretroviral therapy in people with HIV. At survey level, the immunoSEQ assay was run in its v3.0 version. Measured with immunoSEQ multiplex PCR; TCRdb has only the in-frame clones, and not every one. This sample has some 13,000 clones, with about 78% found just once. Sequences were derived from unsorted PBMCs, sampled 1.3 years after starting antiretroviral therapy. These receptors were obtained from a woman aged 18 to 35 with HIV.

This chain uses TRBV7-2 with TRBJ2-5; 7 nucleotides align to TRBD2. The CDR3 covers 16 residues. Germline CDR1 SGHTA, CDR2 FQGNSA. Germline trimming cut 2 bases from V and 1 base from J; bases unmatched to any gene: 7. DNA of the CDR3: TGTGCCAGCAGCTTAAGCGGGATGAAGGGCCAAGAGACCCAGTACTTC. It codes for CASSLSGMKGQETQYF.

V and J are TRBV11-2 and TRBJ1-4; 8 nucleotides align to TRBD1. Germline loops: CDR1 SGHAT, CDR2 FQNNGV. J was trimmed by 7 bases and V by 3 bases; bases with no gene match: 10. The CDR3 runs to 16 residues. CDR3 DNA: TGTGCCAGCAGCTTGGACAGGGTAGTCGACGCTGAAAAACTGTTTTTT. Its protein is CASSLDRVVDAEKLFF.

This clone is categorized as medium-sized. The chain is built from TRBV27 and TRBJ2-5; D possibly matches TRBD1 or TRBD2 (6 bases each). Trimming cost V 6 bases and J 0 bases, with 20 bases left between them. From germline, CDR1 is MNHEY and CDR2 SMNVEV (reference sequence). This CDR3 region has 17 residues. CDR3 region: CASRPRLEGVYQETQYF. CDR3 in DNA: TGTGCCAGCAGACCCCGCCTGGAGGGGGTTTACCAAGAGACCCAGTACTTC.

The V and J genes are TRBV6-1 and TRBJ2-5; D possibly corresponds to TRBD1 (6 bases). Germline V gene sequence: CDR1 MNHNS, CDR2 SASEGT. The CDR3 contains 14 residues. Trimming shortened V by 5 bases and J by 2 bases, and 12 bases separated the two germline ends. The CDR3 DNA sequence: TGTGCCAGCAGTCCAGGGGATCCTCAAGAGACCCAGTACTTC. It translates to CASSPGDPQETQYF.

The V and J genes are TRBV7-7 and TRBJ1-1; D gene ambiguous. The CDR3 covers 13 residues. CDR1 SSHAT and CDR2 FNYEAQ come from the germline V gene (reference sequence). Trimming took 4 bases from V and 0 from J, leaving 6 bases between them. The CDR3 sequence is CASSYDMNTEAFF. The CDR3 nucleotides read TGTGCCAGCAGCTATGACATGAACACTGAAGCTTTCTTT.

The chain is built from TRBV29-1 and TRBJ1-5, with D possibly TRBD1 on 5 matching bases. This CDR3 has 14 residues. Germline CDR1 SQVTM, CDR2 ANQGSEA. V was trimmed by 5 bases and J by 1 base, leaving 12 bases between them. The CDR3 nucleotides read TGCAGCGTTTCCGCAGGGATCAGCAATCAGCCCCAGCATTTT. The encoded protein is CSVSAGISNQPQHF.

V usage is TRBV11-2 and J usage is TRBJ1-5, with 8 positions matching TRBD1. V shed 5 bases, J shed 3 bases, and the junction held 3 bases outside the gene matches. This CDR3 has 14 amino acids. Per the germline V gene, CDR1 is SGHAT and CDR2 is FQNNGV. CDR3 bases: TGTGCCAGCAGCCCGACAGGGGCCAATCAGCCCCAGCATTTT. Amino acids: CASSPTGANQPQHF.

In this sample, this clone turned up once. Here the CDR3 reads CASTLLGRGDYEQYF. The CDR3, as DNA: TGTGCCAGCACCTTATTGGGTCGGGGCGACTACGAGCAGTACTTC. The rearrangement joins TRBV28 to TRBJ2-7; D may be TRBD1 or TRBD2 (5 bases each). The V and J ends lost 7 bases and 3 bases respectively, with 19 bases between them. Germline CDR1 MDHEN, CDR2 SYDVKM. The CDR3 sequence is 15 residues long.

V is TRBV7-9 and J is TRBJ1-4; 8 bases are shared with TRBD1. The CDR3 extends over 18 amino acids. Germline assignment: CDR1 SEHNR and CDR2 FQNEAQ (reference sequence). V trimming: 5 bases; J trimming: 1 base; junction bases outside the gene matches: 12. CDR3 bases: TGTGCCAGCAGCACCTGGACAGGGATTCTAGGAACTAATGAAAAACTGTTTTTT. Its translation is CASSTWTGILGTNEKLFF.

CDR3 coding DNA: TGTGCCTGGAGTACTGGACAGGGGAATCAGCCCCAGCATTTT. As protein: CAWSTGQGNQPQHF. The rearrangement joins TRBV30 to TRBJ1-5, with 9 bases aligning to TRBD1. There are 14 residues in the CDR3. Germline lookup yields CDR1 GTSNPN and CDR2 SVGIG (reference sequence). V trimming: 2 bases; J trimming: 4 bases; junction bases outside the gene matches: 3.

This chain joins TRBV5-6 and TRBJ1-5; D is unclear. V was shortened by 0 bases and J by 0 bases, with 1 base between the two germline ends. Germline V gene lookup returns CDR1 SGHDT and CDR2 YYEEEE. The CDR3 covers 13 residues. The chain's CDR3 is CASSLGSNQPQHF. In nucleotides, the CDR3 is TGTGCCAGCAGCTTGGGTAGCAATCAGCCCCAGCATTTT.

The chain uses TRBV11-3 and TRBJ2-5; the D gene is possibly TRBD1 (6 bases). CDR3 length equals 13 residues. Looked up from germline, CDR1 is SGHNT and CDR2 is YENEEA. Trimming left V 6 bases short and J 3 bases short, with 11 bases between. As DNA, the CDR3 is TGTGCCAGCAGTCGGGACATCAAAGAGACCCAGTACTTC. The encoded protein is CASSRDIKETQYF.

V gene TRBV27 combines with J gene TRBJ1-1; D is perhaps TRBD1 (6 bases). This CDR3 region has 15 residues. Trimming removed 6 bases at V and 4 bases at J, with 18 bases between. CDR1 is MNHEY and CDR2 is SMNVEV in the germline V gene (reference sequence). The CDR3 protein is CASRPLNRDSTEAFF. CDR3 DNA: TGTGCCAGCAGACCTCTCAACAGGGATAGCACTGAAGCTTTCTTT.

The chain is built from TRBV10-1 and TRBJ2-3, with D unresolved. CDR1 and CDR2 (germline): WNHNN, SYGVQD (reference sequence). The CDR3 extends over 13 amino acids. Trimming shortened V by 6 bases and J by 3 bases, and 10 bases separated the two germline ends. CDR3 protein: CASRGEWTDTQYF. CDR3 DNA: TGCGCCAGCAGGGGCGAGTGGACAGATACGCAGTATTTT.

The chain recombines TRBV25-1 with TRBJ2-2; possible D gene TRBD2, 5 bases. The germline V and J ends were trimmed by 6 bases and 5 bases, with 25 bases remaining between them. In germline, CDR1 is MGHDK, CDR2 SYGVNS. The CDR3 totals 18 residues. Here the CDR3 reads CASRHITRLGDWTGELFF. The DNA for the CDR3 is TGTGCCAGCAGACACATTACTAGACTTGGTGACTGGACCGGGGAGCTGTTTTTT.

The genes are TRBV18 and TRBJ2-7; either TRBD1 or TRBD2 may fit D (5 bases each). CDR1 and CDR2 from the germline V gene are KGHSH and LQKENI. V shed 3 bases and J shed 2 bases, with 8 bases lying between them. The CDR3 is made up of 13 amino acids. CDR3 sequence: CASSPGTAYEQYF. The CDR3 nucleotides read TGTGCCAGCTCACCCGGGACGGCCTACGAGCAGTACTTC.

This clone has just a few counts. The chain combines TRBV5-5 with TRBJ2-7; 11 bases are a match to TRBD2. Germline loops: CDR1 SGHKS, CDR2 YYEKEE (reference sequence). CDR3 size: 15 residues. V was pared by 4 bases and J by 0 bases, with 3 bases of the junction left unmatched. The chain's CDR3 is CASSDLAGGSYEQYF. The CDR3 coding sequence is TGTGCCAGCAGCGATCTAGCGGGGGGCTCCTACGAGCAGTACTTC.

This chain connects TRBV6-6 to TRBJ2-3; D unresolved. From germline, CDR1 is MNHNY and CDR2 SVGAGI (reference sequence). V shed 4 bases and J shed 3 bases, with 11 bases lying between them. This CDR3 comprises 14 residues. DNA of the CDR3: TGTGCCAGCAGTTTAGGCGGTTGGACAGATACGCAGTATTTT. Translation gives CASSLGGWTDTQYF.

This clone was seen just once. The chain carries TRBV5-1 and TRBJ1-1; 8 bases fit TRBD1. The V and J ends lost 4 bases and 3 bases, in that order; junction bases with no gene match: 5. Looked up from germline, CDR1 is SGHRS and CDR2 is YFSETQ. The CDR3 runs 14 residues. Here the CDR3 reads CASSLQGEDTEAFF. CDR3 in DNA: TGCGCCAGCAGCCTACAGGGGGAGGACACTGAAGCTTTCTTT.

The chain recombines TRBV7-6 with TRBJ2-1; TRBD2 aligns across 11 bases. The CDR3 runs to 15 residues. In germline, CDR1 is SGHVS, CDR2 FNYEAQ. The V segment lost 0 bases and the J segment 9 bases; nucleotides outside the gene matches: 4. The CDR3 reads CASSLASGGAGEQFF. The CDR3 bases are TGTGCCAGCAGCTTAGCTAGCGGGGGGGCCGGTGAGCAGTTCTTC.

The chain couples TRBV30 to TRBJ2-4; unclear D gene. V shed 2 bases and J shed 1 base, with 12 bases lying between them. The CDR3 sequence is 15 residues long. CDR1 is GTSNPN and CDR2 is SVGIG in the germline V gene (reference sequence). This chain's CDR3 is CAWSHSKGAKNIQYF. The CDR3 nucleotides are TGTGCCTGGAGTCATAGCAAAGGGGCCAAAAACATTCAGTACTTC. The variable domain in full, with the rest retrieved from reference TRBV30 and TRBJ2-4, is SQTIHQWPATLVQPVGSPLSLECTVEGTSNPNLYWYRQAAGRGLQLLFYSVGIGQISSEVPQNLSASRPQDRQFILSSKKLLLSDSGFYLCAWSHSKGAKNIQYFGAGTRLSVL.

The gene calls are TRBV4-3 and TRBJ1-2; unclear D gene. V was shortened by 4 bases and J by 0 bases, with 18 bases between the two germline ends. The CDR3 has 17 residues. CDR1 is LGHNA and CDR2 is YSLEER in the germline V gene. The CDR3 sequence: CASSLGAEGSSNYGYTF. The CDR3 nucleotides read TGCGCCAGCAGCCTCGGAGCAGAGGGCAGCTCTAACTATGGCTACACCTTC.

The V gene is TRBV29-1, the J gene TRBJ1-4, with 10 bases lining up with TRBD1. Germline CDR1 is SQVTM and CDR2 is ANQGSEA. V lost 7 bases and J lost 6; bases outside the gene matches: 8. The CDR3 contains 14 residues. This CDR3 reads CSAGGGTGDEKLFF. In DNA, the CDR3 is TGCAGCGCGGGGGGAGGGACAGGGGATGAAAAACTGTTTTTT.

The V gene is TRBV18, the J gene TRBJ2-2; D remains unclear. V gave up 2 bases and J gave up 7 bases, with 8 bases separating them. The CDR3 runs to 13 residues. Germline V gives CDR1 KGHSH, CDR2 LQKENI. CDR3: CASSPVDRGELFF. The CDR3 bases are TGTGCCAGCTCACCAGTGGATCGCGGGGAGCTGTTTTTT.

This chain links TRBV7-9 with TRBJ2-7; 7 bases fit TRBD1. After removal of 2 bases from V and 3 bases from J, the junction contained 7 bases not matched to a gene. The CDR3 extends over 15 amino acids. Germline CDR1 SEHNR, CDR2 FQNEAQ (reference sequence). For the CDR3, the DNA is TGTGCCAGCAGCTTAAGGGGGCAGGGTTTCTACGAGCAGTACTTC. It is translated as CASSLRGQGFYEQYF.

The J gene is TRBJ2-7, the V gene TRBV11-1; TRBD2 matches at 8 bases. Trimming at V came to 4 bases and at J to 3 bases, leaving 8 bases not matched to a gene. This CDR3 is built from 15 residues. CDR1 and CDR2 from the germline V gene are SGHAT and FQDESV (reference sequence). The CDR3 DNA sequence: TGTGCCAGCAGCTCTACTAGCGGCTTTCTCTACGAGCAGTACTTC. The encoded protein is CASSSTSGFLYEQYF.

This clone was seen only once. J is TRBJ2-1 and V is TRBV7-2; 9 bases are a match to TRBD2. Germline CDR1 reads SGHTA; CDR2 reads FQGNSA. V shed 5 bases, J shed 4 bases, and the junction held 12 bases outside the gene matches. The CDR3 loop spans 17 amino acids. The CDR3 coding sequence is TGTGCCAGCAGCCCGTCCGGGACTAGCCTATCTTACAATGAGCAGTTCTTC. Protein product: CASSPSGTSLSYNEQFF.